The 20 T cell receptor beta chains reported below all come from one sample, sequenced in a study of blood T cell repertoires in COVID-19. Generated by immunoSEQ multiplex PCR, the TCRdb table keeps only in-frame clones and is missing some. The sample yields 200,000 to 250,000 clones, under 90% seen once. What was sequenced was peripheral blood. The receptors come from a man aged 55 to 70 who had recovered from COVID-19.

The chain carries TRBV29-1 and TRBJ1-4; 7 positions agree with TRBD1. Germline V gives CDR1 SQVTM, CDR2 ANQGSEA. This CDR3 spans 12 amino acids. Trimming took 7 bases from V and 7 from J; bases not matched to a gene: 6. This chain's CDR3 is CSGRGQSEKLFF. Written as DNA, the CDR3 is TGCAGCGGGAGGGGACAGTCTGAAAAACTGTTTTTT.

This chain connects TRBV4-2 to TRBJ2-7, with 9 bases matching TRBD2. The CDR3 loop spans 16 amino acids. V dropped 3 bases and J dropped 0; count of bases not matched to a gene: 6. Germline-derived CDR1 and CDR2 are LGHNA and YNFKEQ. CDR3 bases: TGTGCCAGCAGCCAGACAGCGGGGGGCAGCTCCTACGAGCAGTACTTC. Protein product: CASSQTAGGSSYEQYF.

The chain links TRBV18 to TRBJ2-5; 13 bases are a match to TRBD2. After removal of 7 bases from V and 3 bases from J, the junction contained 2 bases not matched to a gene. Germline CDR1 reads KGHSH; CDR2 reads LQKENI. CDR3 length: 14 residues. CDR3 in amino acids: CASWGTSGEETQYF. In DNA form, the CDR3 reads TGTGCCAGCTGGGGGACTAGCGGGGAAGAGACCCAGTACTTC.

V is TRBV19 and J is TRBJ2-2; D is perhaps TRBD1 (5 bases). The germline V and J ends were trimmed by 5 bases and 0 bases, with 10 bases remaining between them. Germline-derived CDR1 and CDR2 are LNHDA and SQIVND (reference sequence). CDR3 length equals 15 residues. The CDR3 bases are TGTGCCAGTAGTGTAGGACAAGCGAACACCGGGGAGCTGTTTTTT. Protein sequence: CASSVGQANTGELFF.

The chain is built from TRBV27 and TRBJ2-7; 11 bases match TRBD1. Losses at the gene ends were 7 bases for V and 5 bases for J; bases not matched to a gene: 10. Germline lookup yields CDR1 MNHEY and CDR2 SMNVEV (reference sequence). The CDR3 spans 15 residues. CDR3 region: CASNSRDRGFDEQYF. The CDR3 nucleotides read TGTGCCAGCAACTCCCGGGACAGGGGGTTCGACGAGCAGTACTTC.

As to this clone: Within the sample, other DNA sequences also encode this same CDR3. The rearrangement links TRBV9 to TRBJ1-1; D uncertain. The V gene lost 1 base and the J gene lost 1 base, with 5 bases spanning the gap. Germline lookup yields CDR1 SGDLS and CDR2 YYNGEE. CDR3 size: 13 residues. Here the CDR3 reads CASSVQANTEAFF. CDR3 bases: TGTGCCAGCAGCGTACAGGCGAACACTGAAGCTTTCTTT.

This rearrangement joins TRBV5-6 to TRBJ1-5; D gene ambiguous. The CDR3 has 14 amino acids. Trimming removed 0 bases from V and 1 base from J, with 5 bases in between. CDR1 SGHDT and CDR2 YYEEEE come from the germline V gene. This CDR3 is CASSLDSSNQPQHF. The DNA for the CDR3 is TGTGCCAGCAGCTTGGACAGCAGCAATCAGCCCCAGCATTTT.

This sequence joins TRBV5-4 and TRBJ2-7; no clear D. In germline, CDR1 is SGHNT, CDR2 YYREEE (reference sequence). This CDR3 has 11 residues. Trimming took 4 bases from V and 4 from J, leaving 6 bases between them. The DNA of the CDR3 is TGTGCCAGCAGCAACCGGTACGAGCAGTACTTC. This encodes CASSNRYEQYF.

In nucleotides, the CDR3 is TGTGCCAGCAGTTCCCACCGGACAGGGAAGAGGTCACCCCTCCACTTT. Translation gives CASSSHRTGKRSPLHF. The chain is built from TRBV6-5 and TRBJ1-6; 8 bases match TRBD1. The CDR3 has 16 amino acids. The germline CDR1 and CDR2 sequences are MNHEY and SVGAGI. With V trimmed by 4 bases and J by 10 bases, 12 bases remained unmatched.

The rearrangement joins TRBV4-3 to TRBJ1-5; no firm D call. V dropped 0 bases and J dropped 4 bases, with 7 bases sitting between them. The CDR3 runs 14 residues. The germline V gene encodes CDR1 LGHNA and CDR2 YSLEER. CDR3 protein: CASSQDRGNQPQHF. CDR3 sequence (DNA): TGCGCCAGCAGCCAAGATCGGGGAAATCAGCCCCAGCATTTT.

The chain employs TRBV7-2 and TRBJ1-2; no reliable D call. The CDR3 spans 13 residues. The V gene lost 3 bases and the J gene lost 5 bases, with 10 bases spanning the gap. Looked up from germline, CDR1 is SGHTA and CDR2 is FQGNSA. Written as DNA, the CDR3 is TGTGCCAGCAGCTTGGAGGTTGGGTATGGCTACACCTTC. Translating gives CASSLEVGYGYTF.

The chain combines TRBV7-2 with TRBJ2-7; 9 bases are a match to TRBD2. V dropped 5 bases and J dropped 3; count of bases not matched to a gene: 11. CDR3 length: 16 amino acids. CDR1 SGHTA and CDR2 FQGNSA come from the germline V gene. CDR3 sequence (DNA): TGTGCCAGCAGCCGGGCGGGAGGGACTTCAAACTACGAGCAGTACTTC. It encodes CASSRAGGTSNYEQYF.

The chain couples TRBV29-1 to TRBJ2-6; 7 nucleotides agree with TRBD2. Germline CDR1 SQVTM, CDR2 ANQGSEA. The CDR3 runs 19 residues. With 1 base clipped from V and 0 bases from J, the junction kept 12 bases outside the gene matches. The CDR3 nucleotides are TGCAGCGTTGAAGTGGGGAGGGTCAGGAAGAGCTCTGGGGCCAACGTCCTGACTTTC. The encoded protein is CSVEVGRVRKSSGANVLTF.

The chain couples TRBV19 to TRBJ1-5; maybe TRBD1 (5 bases). From germline, CDR1 is LNHDA and CDR2 SQIVND (reference sequence). The CDR3 covers 13 residues. Trimming shortened V by 5 bases and J by 7 bases, and 12 bases separated the two germline ends. The CDR3 DNA reads as TGTGCCAGTAGTGTCCCAGGGTTACAGCCCCAGCATTTT. It encodes CASSVPGLQPQHF.

The rearrangement links TRBV11-2 to TRBJ2-7; 9 positions agree with TRBD2. CDR3 length: 16 residues. Germline V lookup: CDR1 SGHAT, CDR2 FQNNGV. Germline trimming cut 4 bases from V and 7 bases from J; bases unmatched to any gene: 14. In DNA, the CDR3 is TGTGCCAGCAGCTACCGAGCGGGGGGTGTGGTGTCGGAGCAGTACTTC. As protein: CASSYRAGGVVSEQYF.

This clone was detected only once. This chain uses TRBV7-6 with TRBJ2-1; 8 bases are a match to TRBD2. There are 15 residues in the CDR3. Trimming at V came to 5 bases and at J to 0 bases, leaving 3 bases not matched to a gene. Germline CDR1 SGHVS, CDR2 FNYEAQ. The CDR3 sequence is CASSISGNSYNEQFF. CDR3 nucleotide sequence: TGTGCCAGCAGCATTAGCGGGAACTCCTACAATGAGCAGTTCTTC.

V usage is TRBV18 and J usage is TRBJ1-6; 7 positions match TRBD1. With V trimmed by 2 bases and J by 9 bases, 4 bases remained unmatched. This CDR3 is 14 amino acids long. Germline CDR1 reads KGHSH; CDR2 reads LQKENI. CDR3 protein: CASSPAQGGSPLHF. The CDR3 DNA reads TGTGCCAGCTCACCAGCCCAGGGGGGTTCACCCCTCCACTTT.

The CDR3 protein is CASGDSSYNEQFF. In DNA, the CDR3 is TGTGCCAGCGGGGACAGCTCCTACAATGAGCAGTTCTTC. The chain couples TRBV12-3 or TRBV12-4 to TRBJ2-1; 7 bases align to TRBD1. V was clipped by 8 bases and J by 0 bases; unmatched bases: 1. The CDR3 consists of 13 residues.

This chain uses TRBV2 with TRBJ1-3; 10 positions match TRBD1. The germline V gene encodes CDR1 SNHLY and CDR2 FYNNEI. The CDR3 loop spans 13 amino acids. The junction had 1 base not matched to a gene; V was cut back by 4 bases and J by 7 bases. The CDR3: CASSAGQGNTIYF. The DNA for the CDR3 is TGTGCCAGCAGTGCGGGACAGGGGAACACCATATATTTT.

The rearrangement links TRBV15 to TRBJ2-7, with 11 bases lining up with TRBD2. The germline gives CDR1 LNHNV, CDR2 YYDKDF (reference sequence). The CDR3 spans 16 residues. The J segment lost 3 bases and the V segment lost 0 bases, leaving 4 bases of the junction unmatched. The CDR3 region is CATSRDFGTSGYEQYF. DNA for the CDR3: TGTGCCACCAGCAGAGATTTTGGGACTAGCGGCTACGAGCAGTACTTC.